One sample yielded the 31 T cell receptor beta chains listed below, sequenced in a study of CD8+ T cells in alopecia areata. In each case, RNA was isolated and then reverse transcribed into cDNA as the sequencing template. The repertoire was sequenced with immunoSEQ multiplex PCR; TCRdb's copy has only in-frame clones and lacks some. The table shows 150,000 to 200,000 clones, with roughly 70% occurring only once. This sample's treatment: oral pan-JAK inhibitor, 5-10 mg twice daily. The source was CD4+ T cells sorted from blood, collected around week 50, from a patient treated with tofacitinib. These receptors all come from a human donor with alopecia areata.

The CDR3: CSVGQAKNIQYF. Here the CDR3 DNA reads TGCAGCGTAGGACAGGCCAAAAACATTCAGTACTTC. J is TRBJ2-4 and V is TRBV29-1; the D gene is possibly TRBD1 (6 bases). The CDR3 is made up of 12 amino acids. CDR1 is SQVTM, CDR2 ANQGSEA, per germline. Trimming removed 6 bases at V and 1 base at J, with 7 bases between.

The CDR3 DNA follows: TGCGCCAGCAGCCAAGACGGCAGTATCAACTATGGCTACACCTTC. Its translation: CASSQDGSINYGYTF. The chain is built from TRBV4-3 and TRBJ1-2; D ambiguous. The V end was cut by 0 bases, the J end by 2 bases, with 10 bases between. Germline V gene lookup returns CDR1 LGHNA and CDR2 YSLEER. The CDR3 length is 15 residues.

This chain uses TRBV14 with TRBJ2-3, with D maybe TRBD2 (5 bases). The germline V gene has CDR1 SGHDN and CDR2 FVKESK. This CDR3 comprises 15 residues. V lost 2 bases and J 3 bases, leaving 12 bases between the germline ends. The CDR3 nucleotides are TGTGCCAGCAGCCAACGGGGAAGGGATACAGATACGCAGTATTTT. It codes for CASSQRGRDTDTQYF.

V gene TRBV29-1 combines with J gene TRBJ1-2; perhaps TRBD1 as D (5 bases). CDR1 is SQVTM, CDR2 ANQGSEA, per germline. This CDR3 comprises 12 residues. Trimming removed 2 bases from V and 8 bases from J, with 12 bases in between. CDR3 coding DNA: TGCAGCGTTGAAAAGGGGTTGTGGGGCTACACCTTC. Amino acid sequence: CSVEKGLWGYTF.

V and J are TRBV5-4 and TRBJ1-6; tentatively, D is TRBD1 (5 bases). Germline lookup yields CDR1 SGHNT and CDR2 YYREEE (reference sequence). The CDR3 has 13 amino acids. V dropped 4 bases and J dropped 6 bases, with 8 bases sitting between them. The CDR3 reads CASSPGGNSPLHF. The CDR3 bases are TGTGCCAGCAGCCCCGGGGGTAATTCACCCCTCCACTTT.

The chain carries TRBV15 and TRBJ2-5; the D call may be TRBD1 or TRBD2 (5 bases each). The ends were cut back, 0 bases at V and 5 bases at J, with 10 bases in the middle. This CDR3 spans 14 amino acids. The germline V gene has CDR1 LNHNV and CDR2 YYDKDF (reference sequence). Here the CDR3 DNA reads TGTGCCACCAGCAGAGATCAGTGGGGGGAGACCCAGTACTTC. Translating it yields CATSRDQWGETQYF. Complete variable domain (other parts from reference TRBV15 and TRBJ2-5): DAMVIQNPRYQVTQFGKPVTLSCSQTLNHNVMYWYQQKSSQAPKLLFHYYDKDFNNEADTPDNFQSRRPNTSFCFLDIRSPGLGDTAMYLCATSRDQWGETQYFGPGTRLLVL.

This sequence joins TRBV29-1 and TRBJ2-7, with 8 bases fitting TRBD1. CDR1 SQVTM and CDR2 ANQGSEA come from the germline V gene. CDR3 length: 13 residues. V lost 7 bases to trimming and J lost 3 bases; unmatched junction nucleotides: 8. The CDR3 sequence is CSAGQGLLYEQYF. For the CDR3, the DNA is TGCAGCGCCGGACAGGGATTACTCTACGAGCAGTACTTC.

Only a few counts were recorded for this clone. The chain links TRBV15 to TRBJ2-1; 11 bases line up with TRBD1. With 2 bases clipped from V and 4 bases from J, the junction kept 10 bases outside the gene matches. The CDR3 is 18 amino acids. Germline loops: CDR1 LNHNV, CDR2 YYDKDF (reference sequence). The CDR3 here is CATSRYQPGQGVYNEQFF. In nucleotides, the CDR3 is TGTGCCACCAGCAGATATCAACCGGGACAGGGGGTTTACAATGAGCAGTTCTTC. Complete variable domain (other parts from reference TRBV15 and TRBJ2-1): DAMVIQNPRYQVTQFGKPVTLSCSQTLNHNVMYWYQQKSSQAPKLLFHYYDKDFNNEADTPDNFQSRRPNTSFCFLDIRSPGLGDTAMYLCATSRYQPGQGVYNEQFFGPGTRLTVL.

This clone was counted between two and nine times. The V call is TRBV29-1, the J call TRBJ1-2; 10 bases are a match to TRBD1. The V segment lost 7 bases and the J segment 6 bases; nucleotides outside the gene matches: 8. From germline, CDR1 is SQVTM and CDR2 ANQGSEA. The CDR3 consists of 13 residues. The DNA of the CDR3 is TGCAGCGAGGTCCGGGACAGGGGTGATGGCTACACCTTC. Amino acid sequence: CSEVRDRGDGYTF. Full variable domain (missing parts from reference TRBV29-1 and TRBJ1-2): SAVISQKPSRDICQRGTSLTIQCQVDSQVTMMFWYRQQPGQSLTLIATANQGSEATYESGFVIDKFPISRPNLTFSTLTVSNMSPEDSSIYLCSEVRDRGDGYTFGSGTRLTVV.

This chain joins TRBV30 and TRBJ1-2; the D gene is possibly TRBD1 (5 bases). Trimming left V 5 bases short and J 6 bases short, with 13 bases between. The CDR3 runs 12 residues. Germline V gives CDR1 GTSNPN, CDR2 SVGIG (reference sequence). CDR3 bases: TGTGCCTGGCCCGGGGGACCGAATGGCTACACCTTC. This codes for CAWPGGPNGYTF.

This chain connects TRBV29-1 to TRBJ1-1, with D possibly being TRBD1 (5 bases). The CDR3 totals 11 residues. Trimming left V 8 bases short and J 9 bases short, with 16 bases between. CDR1 SQVTM and CDR2 ANQGSEA come from the germline V gene. In DNA, the CDR3 is TGCAGCTCCGGAGGGGCCGAGAAAGCTTTCTTT. This gives the protein CSSGGAEKAFF.

This chain links TRBV2 with TRBJ1-6; 9 bases match TRBD1. The CDR3 is 14 amino acids. CDR1 and CDR2 from the germline V gene are SNHLY and FYNNEI. The J segment lost 9 bases and the V segment lost 6 bases, leaving 6 bases of the junction unmatched. The DNA of the CDR3 is TGTGCCAGCAGGCCGGGACAGGGATCTTCACCCCTCCACTTT. This codes for CASRPGQGSSPLHF. Together with reference TRBV2 and TRBJ1-6, the CDR3 gives the full variable domain: EPEVTQTPSHQVTQMGQEVILRCVPISNHLYFYWYRQILGQKVEFLVSFYNNEISEKSEIFDDQFSVERPDGSNFTLKIRSTKLEDSAMYFCASRPGQGSSPLHFGNGTRLTVT.

The J gene is TRBJ2-3, the V gene TRBV7-2; D is uncertain. Trimming pared 1 base from V and 4 bases from J, leaving 12 bases between. Germline V gene data show CDR1 as SGHTA and CDR2 as FQGNSA. The CDR3 is made up of 15 amino acids. DNA of the CDR3: TGTGCCAGCAGCTTAGATAGTCCGGGTTCAGATACGCAGTATTTT. This sequence encodes CASSLDSPGSDTQYF.

The rearrangement uses TRBV29-1 and TRBJ2-2, with D possibly TRBD1 on 6 matching bases. The CDR3 contains 14 residues. The ends were cut back, 7 bases at V and 0 bases at J, with 12 bases in the middle. CDR1 is SQVTM, CDR2 ANQGSEA, per germline. CDR3 in amino acids: CSARTAPNTGELFF. CDR3 in DNA: TGCAGCGCCCGGACAGCCCCGAACACCGGGGAGCTGTTTTTT.

The gene calls are TRBV15 and TRBJ1-1, with TRBD1 matching 7 bases. V shed 9 bases and J 2 bases; nucleotides not matched to a gene: 9. Looked up from germline, CDR1 is LNHNV and CDR2 is YYDKDF (reference sequence). CDR3 length: 14 amino acids. CDR3 nucleotides: TGTGCCACGAAGGCCGGGACAGTCAACACTGAAGCTTTCTTT. Its translation is CATKAGTVNTEAFF.

The V and J genes are TRBV30 and TRBJ1-5; 7 nucleotides match TRBD1. The CDR3 runs 13 residues. The germline V gene encodes CDR1 GTSNPN and CDR2 SVGIG (reference sequence). The junction had 6 bases not matched to a gene; V was cut back by 5 bases and J by 5 bases. CDR3 DNA: TGTGCCTGGTCAGACAGGGAGGATCAGCCCCAGCATTTT. Residues: CAWSDREDQPQHF.

CDR3 protein: CASSPAGGNQPQHF. The CDR3 nucleotides read TGTGCCAGCTCCCCCGCGGGAGGAAATCAGCCCCAGCATTTT. The V gene is TRBV25-1, the J gene TRBJ1-5, with D unclear. There are 14 residues in the CDR3. The ends were cut back, 8 bases at V and 4 bases at J, with 15 bases in the middle. The V gene's germline CDR1 is MGHDK and CDR2 SYGVNS.

The V call is TRBV27, the J call TRBJ2-1; maybe TRBD2 (6 bases). V dropped 2 bases and J dropped 9 bases, with 8 bases sitting between them. In germline, CDR1 is MNHEY, CDR2 SMNVEV (reference sequence). The length of the CDR3 is 12 residues. This CDR3 reads CASSLTGVEQFF. CDR3 DNA sequence: TGTGCCAGCAGTTTAACGGGGGTTGAGCAGTTCTTC.

The chain joins TRBV29-1 to TRBJ1-1; no definite D call. The germline V gene encodes CDR1 SQVTM and CDR2 ANQGSEA. The CDR3 sequence is 13 residues long. V was shortened by 8 bases and J by 1 base, with 14 bases between the two germline ends. This chain's CDR3 is CSLKTPGNTEAFF. The CDR3 nucleotides read TGCAGCCTAAAGACTCCAGGGAACACTGAAGCTTTCTTT.

J is TRBJ2-2 and V is TRBV10-1, with D unclear. With 3 bases removed from V and 7 bases from J, the gap between germline ends came to 9 bases. The CDR3 totals 13 residues. Germline CDR1 and CDR2: WNHNN and SYGVQD (reference sequence). The CDR3 DNA reads as TGCGCCAGCAGTGACCGGATAAGCGGGGAGCTGTTTTTT. As protein: CASSDRISGELFF.

This clone turned up a few times. This sequence joins TRBV6-5 and TRBJ2-3, with D unresolved. Germline assignment: CDR1 MNHEY and CDR2 SVGAGI. V shed 7 bases and J shed 5 bases, with 7 bases lying between them. There are 11 residues in the CDR3. CDR3 sequence: CASTSRDTQYF. The DNA of the CDR3 is TGTGCCAGCACTTCGAGAGATACGCAGTATTTT.

The chain employs TRBV30 and TRBJ1-6; D is unresolved. CDR3 size: 13 residues. CDR1 and CDR2 (germline): GTSNPN, SVGIG (reference sequence). V was trimmed by 0 bases and J by 10 bases, leaving 10 bases between them. CDR3 in amino acids: CAWSVYRGSPLHF. CDR3 bases: TGTGCCTGGAGTGTCTACCGTGGGTCACCCCTCCACTTT.

The V call is TRBV30, the J call TRBJ1-1; 9 nucleotides agree with TRBD1. Unmatched junction bases numbered 7, after V lost 4 bases and J lost 4 bases. This CDR3 contains 14 residues. Germline V CDR1 and CDR2: GTSNPN, SVGIG (reference sequence). CDR3 in amino acids: CAWTPGQGTTEAFF. The CDR3 nucleotides are TGTGCCTGGACCCCGGGACAGGGAACCACTGAAGCTTTCTTT.

Of note for this clone: Germline is not matched at one junction end, which may reflect a read error. J is TRBJ1-1 and V is TRBV29-1, with D perhaps matching TRBD1 (6 bases). This CDR3 is 10 amino acids long. The germline gives CDR1 SQVTM, CDR2 ANQGSEA. The CDR3 loop is CSVHQGQLLF. The CDR3 nucleotides are TGCAGCGTCCACCAGGGGCAGCTACTCTTT.

The J gene is TRBJ2-3, the V gene TRBV29-1; TRBD1 agrees at 7 bases. The CDR3 consists of 13 residues. Per the germline V gene, CDR1 is SQVTM and CDR2 is ANQGSEA. Losses at the gene ends were 7 bases for V and 0 bases for J; bases not matched to a gene: 4. In DNA, the CDR3 is TGCAGCGCCGCAGGGGGTAGCACAGATACGCAGTATTTT. Translated, it gives CSAAGGSTDTQYF.

There are a few counts of this clone. The V call is TRBV29-1, the J call TRBJ2-5; TRBD1 or TRBD2 may be the D gene (5 bases each). The V end lost 6 bases, the J end lost 2 bases, and 16 bases lay between the germline ends. CDR3 length: 14 residues. CDR1 and CDR2 from the germline V gene are SQVTM and ANQGSEA. The CDR3 loop is CSVARGTEQETQYF. The DNA for the CDR3 is TGCAGCGTGGCCCGTGGGACGGAGCAAGAGACCCAGTACTTC.

This chain connects TRBV25-1 to TRBJ2-5, with TRBD2 matching 10 bases. The germline CDR1 and CDR2 sequences are MGHDK and SYGVNS. The V gene end was trimmed by 7 bases and the J gene end by 3 bases; junction bases not matched to a gene: 11. The CDR3 length is 16 residues. CDR3 amino acids: CASTPTSGAPKETQYF. Here the CDR3 DNA reads TGTGCCAGCACCCCCACTAGCGGGGCACCTAAAGAGACCCAGTACTTC.

This clone appeared a few times. J is TRBJ2-1 and V is TRBV29-1; D may be TRBD1 (6 bases). Trimming stripped 3 bases from V and 9 bases from J, with 15 bases between. The germline V gene has CDR1 SQVTM and CDR2 ANQGSEA. The CDR3 runs 13 residues. The CDR3 sequence is CSVDRTGNGEQFF. For the CDR3, the DNA is TGCAGCGTTGACCGTACAGGGAATGGTGAGCAGTTCTTC.

This clone came up once. J is TRBJ1-5 and V is TRBV27, with D tentatively TRBD1 (5 bases). This CDR3 contains 13 residues. V was pared by 6 bases and J by 7 bases, with 13 bases between. From germline, CDR1 is MNHEY and CDR2 SMNVEV (reference sequence). CDR3 in amino acids: CASSTTARQPQHF. The CDR3 coding sequence is TGTGCCAGCAGCACGACAGCGAGGCAGCCCCAGCATTTT.

The CDR3 nucleotides read TGTGCCAGCAGCTTAACTAGCGGGTACCAAGAGACCCAGTACTTC. It specifies CASSLTSGYQETQYF. The V gene is TRBV7-7, the J gene TRBJ2-5; 9 nucleotides agree with TRBD2. CDR3 length: 15 residues. CDR1 is SSHAT and CDR2 is FNYEAQ in the germline V gene (reference sequence). V lost 2 bases, J lost 0 bases, and 1 base stayed unmatched.

This chain connects TRBV7-2 to TRBJ2-1, with 10 bases matching TRBD2. Germline CDR1 and CDR2: SGHTA and FQGNSA. The length of the CDR3 is 16 residues. V gave up 3 bases and J gave up 4 bases; unmatched junction bases: 6. CDR3 amino acids: CASSFSLAGVYNEQFF. The CDR3 DNA reads as TGTGCCAGCAGCTTCAGCCTAGCGGGGGTATACAATGAGCAGTTCTTC.